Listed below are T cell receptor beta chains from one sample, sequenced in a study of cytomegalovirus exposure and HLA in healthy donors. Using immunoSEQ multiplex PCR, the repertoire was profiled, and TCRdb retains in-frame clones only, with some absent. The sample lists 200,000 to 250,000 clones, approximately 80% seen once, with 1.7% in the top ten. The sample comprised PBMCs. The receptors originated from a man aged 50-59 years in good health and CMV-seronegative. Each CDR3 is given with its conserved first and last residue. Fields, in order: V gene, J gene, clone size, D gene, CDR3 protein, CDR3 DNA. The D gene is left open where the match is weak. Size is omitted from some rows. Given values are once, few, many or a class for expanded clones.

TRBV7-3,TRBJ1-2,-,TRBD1,CASSFTGGGNYGYTF,TGTGCCAGCAGCTTCACAGGGGGCGGGAACTATGGCTACACCTTC
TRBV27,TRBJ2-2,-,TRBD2,CANSLGLAYGELFF,TGTGCCAACAGCCTAGGACTAGCATACGGGGAGCTGTTTTTT
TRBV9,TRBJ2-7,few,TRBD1,CASSVEGQGVRQYF,TGTGCCAGCAGCGTAGAGGGACAGGGGGTCAGGCAGTACTTC
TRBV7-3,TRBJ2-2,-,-,CASSLSGTGELFF,TGTGCCAGCAGCTTATCAGGGACCGGGGAGCTGTTTTTT
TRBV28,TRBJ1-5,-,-,CASSLGLQAGDQPQHF,TGTGCCAGCAGTTTGGGTCTCCAAGCGGGTGATCAGCCCCAGCATTTT
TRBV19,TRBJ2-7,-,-,CASSISAGPHEQYF,TGTGCCAGTAGTATCTCCGCGGGGCCCCACGAGCAGTACTTC
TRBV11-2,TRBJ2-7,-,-,CASSLGAPYEQYF,TGTGCCAGCAGCTTAGGAGCCCCCTACGAGCAGTACTTC
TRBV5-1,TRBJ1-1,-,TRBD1,CASSLGQGPEAFF,TGCGCCAGCAGCTTGGGACAGGGGCCTGAAGCTTTCTTT
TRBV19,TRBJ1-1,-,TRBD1,CASSPGQGRLNTEAFF,TGTGCCAGTAGTCCTGGACAGGGGCGACTGAACACTGAAGCTTTCTTT
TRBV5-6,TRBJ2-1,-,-,CASDLGHELYNEQFF,TGTGCCAGCGACCTGGGACACGAGCTCTACAATGAGCAGTTCTTC
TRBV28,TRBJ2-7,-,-,CASSLGEVSSYEQYF,TGTGCCAGCAGTTTGGGGGAGGTCAGCTCCTACGAGCAGTACTTC
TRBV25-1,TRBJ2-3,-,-,CASSLSRGSTDTQYF,TGTGCCAGCAGTCTGTCTAGGGGAAGCACAGATACGCAGTATTTT
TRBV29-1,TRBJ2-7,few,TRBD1,CSARGQTYEQYF,TGCAGCGCAAGGGGACAGACCTACGAGCAGTACTTC
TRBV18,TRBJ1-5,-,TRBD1,CASSPGTDAPQHF,TGTGCCAGCTCACCAGGGACAGACGCCCCCCAGCATTTT
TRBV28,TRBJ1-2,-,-,CASFNPGEYYGYTF,TGTGCCAGCTTTAACCCGGGAGAATATTATGGCTACACCTTC
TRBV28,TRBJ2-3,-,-,CASSSFGVGDTQYF,TGTGCCAGCAGTTCCTTCGGGGTTGGAGATACGCAGTATTTT
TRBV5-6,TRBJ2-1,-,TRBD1,CASSRGQALYNEQFF,TGTGCCAGCAGTCGTGGACAGGCGCTCTACAATGAGCAGTTCTTC
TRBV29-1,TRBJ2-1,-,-,CSVSNNEQFF,TGCAGCGTTTCAAATAATGAGCAGTTCTTC
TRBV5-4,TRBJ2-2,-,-,CASSPWNRDTGELFF,TGTGCCAGCAGCCCCTGGAACAGGGACACCGGGGAGCTGTTTTTT
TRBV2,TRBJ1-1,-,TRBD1,CASSQTGQGSPEAFF,TGTGCCAGCAGCCAAACGGGACAGGGATCTCCTGAAGCTTTCTTT
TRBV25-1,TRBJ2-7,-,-,CASSEYRASYEQYF,TGTGCCAGCAGTGAATACAGGGCCTCCTACGAGCAGTACTTC
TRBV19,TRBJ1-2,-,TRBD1,CASSAIGQDYGYTF,TGTGCCAGTAGCGCAATCGGACAGGACTATGGCTACACCTTC
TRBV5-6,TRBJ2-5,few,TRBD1,CASSGTGGGETQYF,TGTGCCAGCAGCGGTACAGGGGGTGGGGAGACCCAGTACTTC
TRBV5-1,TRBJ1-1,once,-,CASSFFQGTEAFF,TGCGCCAGCAGCTTCTTCCAGGGCACTGAAGCTTTCTTT
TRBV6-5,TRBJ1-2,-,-,CASSYSAQGPYGYTF,TGTGCCAGCAGTTACAGCGCACAGGGCCCCTATGGCTACACCTTC
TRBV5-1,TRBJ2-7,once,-,CASSRDQGSYEQYF,TGCGCCAGCAGCCGAGACCAGGGCTCCTACGAGCAGTACTTC
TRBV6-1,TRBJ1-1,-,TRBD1,CASSTGGGTEAFF,TGTGCCAGCAGTACAGGGGGCGGCACTGAAGCTTTCTTT
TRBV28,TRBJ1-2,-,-,CASSLVQNYGYTF,TGTGCCAGCAGTTTAGTCCAGAACTATGGCTACACCTTC
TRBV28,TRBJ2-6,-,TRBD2,CASTGAGAGANVLTF,TGTGCCAGCACTGGTGCGGGAGCTGGGGCCAACGTCCTGACTTTC
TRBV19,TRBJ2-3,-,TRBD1,CATRDRGSTDTQYF,TGTGCCACCCGGGACAGGGGAAGCACAGATACGCAGTATTTT
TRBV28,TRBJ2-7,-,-,CASSSRGPGEQYF,TGTGCCAGCAGCTCCCGCGGGCCGGGCGAGCAGTACTTC
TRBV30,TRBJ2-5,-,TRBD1,CAWTAGGRETQYF,TGTGCCTGGACGGCAGGGGGCCGGGAGACCCAGTACTTC
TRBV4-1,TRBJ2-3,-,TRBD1,CASSWTGDADTQYF,TGCGCCAGCAGCTGGACAGGGGATGCAGATACGCAGTATTTT
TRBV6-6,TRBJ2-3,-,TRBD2,CASSSSGGGPQYTQYF,TGTGCCAGCAGCAGTTCCGGGGGAGGGCCACAGTATACGCAGTATTTT
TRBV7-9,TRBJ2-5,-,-,CASSPREVTQYF,TGTGCCAGCAGCCCCCGAGAGGTGACCCAGTACTTC
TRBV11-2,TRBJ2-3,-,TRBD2,CASSLASGATDTQYF,TGTGCCAGCAGCTTAGCTAGCGGGGCCACAGATACGCAGTATTTT
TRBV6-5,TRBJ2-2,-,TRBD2,CASSYAGGPNTGELFF,TGTGCCAGCAGTTACGCGGGAGGGCCTAACACCGGGGAGCTGTTTTTT
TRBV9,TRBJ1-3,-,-,CASSVEAGSGNTIYF,TGTGCCAGCAGCGTAGAGGCGGGCTCTGGAAACACCATATATTTT
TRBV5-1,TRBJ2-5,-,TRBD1,CASSWDREETQYF,TGCGCCAGCAGCTGGGACAGGGAGGAGACCCAGTACTTC
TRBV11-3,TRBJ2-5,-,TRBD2,CASSLELGLAGEPETQYF,TGTGCCAGCAGCTTAGAATTGGGACTAGCGGGAGAACCCGAGACCCAGTACTTC
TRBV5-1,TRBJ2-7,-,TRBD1,CASSPDGTAPYEQYF,TGCGCCAGCAGCCCCGACGGGACAGCGCCGTACGAGCAGTACTTC
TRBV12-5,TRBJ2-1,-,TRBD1,CASGLEGQGYNEQFF,TGTGCTAGTGGTTTGGAGGGACAGGGCTACAATGAGCAGTTCTTC
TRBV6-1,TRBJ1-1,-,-,CASSDAGGPNTEAFF,TGTGCCAGCAGTGACGCGGGGGGTCCGAACACTGAAGCTTTCTTT
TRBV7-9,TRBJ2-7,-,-,CASSTDRDIGYEQYF,TGTGCCAGCAGCACAGACCGGGACATAGGCTACGAGCAGTACTTC
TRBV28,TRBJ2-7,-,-,CASSLSGGPVSYEQYF,TGTGCCAGCAGTTTATCTGGAGGGCCGGTCAGCTACGAGCAGTACTTC
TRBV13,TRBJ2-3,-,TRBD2,CASRTSGRWSTDTQYF,TGTGCCAGCAGGACTAGCGGGAGATGGAGCACAGATACGCAGTATTTT
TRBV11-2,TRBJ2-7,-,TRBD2,CASSSEGREGREQYF,TGTGCCAGCAGCTCCGAAGGGCGGGAGGGTCGTGAGCAGTACTTC
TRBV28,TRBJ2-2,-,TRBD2,CASSRGGGSNTGELFF,TGTGCCAGCAGTCGGGGCGGGGGGTCGAACACCGGGGAGCTGTTTTTT
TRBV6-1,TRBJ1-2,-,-,CALRRGDYGYTF,TGTGCCCTACGTCGGGGGGACTATGGCTACACCTTC
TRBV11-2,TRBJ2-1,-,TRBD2,CASSLGTRRHEQFF,TGTGCCAGCAGCCTCGGGACTAGGAGGCATGAGCAGTTCTTC
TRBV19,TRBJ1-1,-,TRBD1,CATRTGGSVNTEAFF,TGTGCCACTCGGACAGGGGGCTCGGTGAACACTGAAGCTTTCTTT
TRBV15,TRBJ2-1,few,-,CATSMNRRNEQFF,TGTGCCACCAGCATGAACAGACGCAATGAGCAGTTCTTC
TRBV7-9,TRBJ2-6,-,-,CASSSAGSGANVLTF,TGTGCCAGCAGCTCCGCAGGGTCTGGGGCCAACGTCCTGACTTTC
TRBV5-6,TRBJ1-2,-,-,CASSLVAKYYGYTF,TGTGCCAGCAGCTTGGTGGCCAAATACTATGGCTACACCTTC